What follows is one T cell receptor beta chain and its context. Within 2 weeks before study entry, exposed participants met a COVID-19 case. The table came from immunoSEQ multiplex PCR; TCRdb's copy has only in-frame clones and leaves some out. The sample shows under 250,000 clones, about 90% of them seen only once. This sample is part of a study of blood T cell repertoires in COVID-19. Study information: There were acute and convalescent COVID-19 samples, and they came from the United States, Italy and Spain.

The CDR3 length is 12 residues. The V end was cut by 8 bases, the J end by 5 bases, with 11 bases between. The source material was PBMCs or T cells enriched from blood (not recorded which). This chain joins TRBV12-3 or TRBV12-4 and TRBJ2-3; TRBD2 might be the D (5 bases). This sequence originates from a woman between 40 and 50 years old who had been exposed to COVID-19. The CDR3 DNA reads TGTGCCAGCGGTCAGGAGGTAGATACGCAGTATTTT. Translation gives CASGQEVDTQYF.